This T cell receptor beta chain was found in a study of blood T cell repertoires in COVID-19. For the study at large: Spain, Italy and the United States supplied samples that represented acute and convalescent COVID-19.

About this clone: A junction end diverges from the germline sequence, so it may reflect a read error.

Germline V gene lookup returns CDR1 SSHAT and CDR2 FNYEAQ (reference sequence). The CDR3 loop spans 14 amino acids. Sequencing used immunoSEQ multiplex PCR; TCRdb keeps in-frame clones, though not all of them. The data hold around 250,000 clones, with roughly 85% observed a single time. V usage is TRBV7-7 and J usage is TRBJ2-2; D may be TRBD1 (6 bases). This TCR was sampled from a woman under 30 with acute or convalescent COVID-19. Input material: peripheral blood. The CDR3 here is CASSLDQGSGELFF. Here the CDR3 DNA reads TGTGCTAGCAGCTTAGATCAGGGGAGCGGGGAGCTGTTTTTT. Drawing the rest from reference TRBV7-7 and TRBJ2-2, the complete variable domain is GAGVSQSPRYKVTKRGQDVTLRCDPISSHATLYWYQQALGQGPEFLTYFNYEAQPDKSGLPSDRFSAERPEGSISTLTIQRTEQRDSAMYRCASSLDQGSGELFFGEGSRLTVL.